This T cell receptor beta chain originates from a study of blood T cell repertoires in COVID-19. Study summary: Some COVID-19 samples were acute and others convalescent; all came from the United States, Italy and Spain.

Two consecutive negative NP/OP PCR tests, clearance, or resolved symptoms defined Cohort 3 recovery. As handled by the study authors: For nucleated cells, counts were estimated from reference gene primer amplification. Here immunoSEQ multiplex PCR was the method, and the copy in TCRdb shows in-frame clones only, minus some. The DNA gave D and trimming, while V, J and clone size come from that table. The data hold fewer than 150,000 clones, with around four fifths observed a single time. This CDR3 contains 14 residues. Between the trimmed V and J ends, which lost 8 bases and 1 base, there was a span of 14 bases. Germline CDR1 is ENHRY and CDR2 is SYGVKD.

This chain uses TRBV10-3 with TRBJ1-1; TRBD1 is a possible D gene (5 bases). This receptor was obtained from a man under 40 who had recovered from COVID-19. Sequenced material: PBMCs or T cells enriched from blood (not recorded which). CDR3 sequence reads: CAIGKGQPNTEAFF. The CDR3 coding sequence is TGTGCCATCGGGAAGGGGCAGCCGAACACTGAAGCTTTCTTT.